These 4 T cell receptor beta chains came from one sample sequenced in a study of metastatic and nonmetastatic thyroid tumors. TCRdb re-called clones via MiXCR from the PCR reads. Among 15,000 to 20,000 clones listed, 34% were seen once. Each patient went into thyroid surgery without having received any treatment. Sample: tumor tissue. The origin of the receptors is a female donor with papillary thyroid cancer or a benign thyroid nodule (not recorded which). Some clones in this sample may be carry-over from other donors' samples.

To note about this clone: One end of the junction is discordant with germline, which a read error may explain. The rearrangement links TRBV6-6 to TRBJ1-2, with D possibly matching TRBD1 (6 bases). This CDR3 is 13 amino acids long. Germline lookup yields CDR1 MNHNY and CDR2 SVGAGI (reference sequence). CDR3 nucleotides: TGTGCCAGCAGTTACAAGGGGGTCTATGGATACAACTTC. It translates to CASSYKGVYGYNF.

This clone came up many times. This sequence may be a read error, since a much larger clone differs from it by one base. The J gene is TRBJ1-1, the V gene TRBV20-1; tentative D call: TRBD1 (5 bases). V was trimmed by 5 bases and J by 10 bases, leaving 23 bases between them. The germline V gene encodes CDR1 DFQATT and CDR2 SNEGSKA (reference sequence). This CDR3 has 14 residues. CDR3 bases: TGCAGTGCTTCGGGGCGGCAGAGTCACGCTGGAGCTTTCTTT. Its protein product is CSASGRQSHAGAFF.

This clone occurred a few times. The chain has TRBV12-3 or TRBV12-4 and TRBJ2-7; 7 bases map to TRBD1. This CDR3 spans 14 amino acids. V was clipped by 1 base and J by 4 bases; unmatched bases: 4. CDR3 nucleotide sequence: TGTGCCAGCAGTTTAGAGAGGGGGCTGTACGAGCAGTACTTC. Translation gives CASSLERGLYEQYF.

The chain links TRBV9 to TRBJ1-1; D is perhaps TRBD1 (6 bases). This CDR3 spans 14 amino acids. V lost 4 bases and J 3 bases, leaving 13 bases between the germline ends. Germline-derived CDR1 and CDR2 are SGDLS and YYNGEE. The CDR3 DNA reads TGTGCCAGCAGCCTCACAGGGATGGACACTGAAGCTTTCTTT. It translates to CASSLTGMDTEAFF.